This T cell receptor (beta chain) was captured by sequencing in a study of blood T cell repertoires in COVID-19. Profiling relied on immunoSEQ multiplex PCR, and the TCRdb table lists in-frame clones only, not all of them. The data contain about 280,000 clones, 88% of them singletons. V shed 5 bases and J shed 0 bases, with 10 bases lying between them. Looked up from germline, CDR1 is MNHEY and CDR2 is SVGAGI. The CDR3 is 15 residues long. Sequences were obtained from PBMCs or T cells enriched from blood (not recorded which). The sequence was obtained from a woman in her 30s who had recovered from COVID-19. J is TRBJ1-4 and V is TRBV6-5, with D hard to call. CDR3 in DNA: TGTGCCAGCAGTCTAGACGTAGCAACTAATGAAAAACTGTTTTTT. Its protein product is CASSLDVATNEKLFF.